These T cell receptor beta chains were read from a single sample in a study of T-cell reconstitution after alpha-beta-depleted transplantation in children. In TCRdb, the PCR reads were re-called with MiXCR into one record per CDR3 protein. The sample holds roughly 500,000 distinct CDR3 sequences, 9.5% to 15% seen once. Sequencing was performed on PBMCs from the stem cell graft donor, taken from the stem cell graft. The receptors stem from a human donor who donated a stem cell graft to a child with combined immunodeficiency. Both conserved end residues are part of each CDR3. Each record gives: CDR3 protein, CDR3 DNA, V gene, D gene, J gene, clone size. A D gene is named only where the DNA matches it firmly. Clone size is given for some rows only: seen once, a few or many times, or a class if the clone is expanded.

CASSTTGWGQGVNEQFF,TGTGCCAGCAGTACAACAGGATGGGGACAGGGTGTAAATGAGCAGTTCTTC,TRBV12-3/TRBV12-4,TRBD1,TRBJ2-1,many
CASSLVARPPINEQFF,TGTGCCAGCAGCTTAGTAGCTAGACCTCCTATCAATGAGCAGTTCTTC,TRBV11-2,-,TRBJ2-1,many
CASSRTGDGGNIQYF,TGTGCCAGCAGTCGGACAGGGGACGGTGGAAACATTCAGTACTTC,TRBV27,TRBD1,TRBJ2-4,few
CASSSQGVGETQYF,TGTGCCAGCAGCTCCCAGGGGGTCGGGGAGACCCAGTACTTC,TRBV6-1,TRBD1,TRBJ2-5,-
CATSRDKQWNSPLHF,TGTGCCACCAGCAGAGATAAACAGTGGAATTCACCCCTCCACTTT,TRBV15,-,TRBJ1-6,-
CASSHPGRVYEQYF,TGTGCCAGCAGCCATCCAGGTCGGGTCTACGAGCAGTACTTC,TRBV4-2,-,TRBJ2-7,many
CASSPRNSGGWSNEQFF,TGTGCCAGCAGCCCCCGAAACTCAGGGGGGTGGTCCAATGAGCAGTTCTTC,TRBV7-8,-,TRBJ2-1,-
CASLKGARTGELFF,TGTGCCAGCTTGAAGGGCGCGAGGACCGGGGAGCTGTTTTTT,TRBV2,-,TRBJ2-2,-
CSADRDLYNEQFF,TGCAGTGCTGACCGGGACCTGTACAATGAGCAGTTCTTC,TRBV20-1,-,TRBJ2-1,few
CASSVDRFAAGELFF,TGTGCCAGCTCCGTGGACAGGTTTGCCGCCGGGGAGCTGTTTTTT,TRBV5-5,TRBD1,TRBJ2-2,-
CASSLETGGAETQYF,TGTGCCAGCAGCTTGGAAACAGGGGGCGCGGAGACCCAGTACTTC,TRBV5-6,TRBD1,TRBJ2-5,-
CASSQYRTSTDTQYF,TGTGCCAGCAGCCAATACAGAACTAGCACAGATACGCAGTATTTT,TRBV3-1,-,TRBJ2-3,-
CASSPNRRRNQPQHF,TGCGCCAGCAGCCCGAATCGACGCAGAAATCAGCCCCAGCATTTT,TRBV5-1,-,TRBJ1-5,few
CASSLGLYQETQYF,TGTGCCAGCAGCTTAGGCTTATACCAAGAGACCCAGTACTTC,TRBV7-2,-,TRBJ2-5,many
CATSSSGRNNEQFF,TGTGCCACGTCTTCTAGCGGGAGGAACAATGAGCAGTTCTTC,TRBV6-1,TRBD2,TRBJ2-1,-
CSARDRWGAEAFF,TGCAGTGCTAGAGATCGTTGGGGAGCTGAAGCTTTCTTT,TRBV20-1,-,TRBJ1-1,many
CASSYSGVSDTQYF,TGTGCCAGCAGTTACTCGGGGGTCTCGGATACGCAGTATTTT,TRBV6-5,-,TRBJ2-3,few
CSAYRGNQPQHF,TGCAGTGCCTACAGAGGGAATCAGCCCCAGCATTTT,TRBV20-1,-,TRBJ1-5,many
CSAPRAGLKGTDTQYF,TGCAGTGCCCCCCGCGCAGGGTTAAAGGGCACAGATACGCAGTATTTT,TRBV20-1,-,TRBJ2-3,few
CASSREGGVGNEQFF,TGTGCCAGCAGCCGAGAGGGGGGGGTCGGCAATGAGCAGTTCTTC,TRBV11-2,-,TRBJ2-1,few
CASSFGTSGPSSYNEQFF,TGTGCCAGCAGTTTCGGGACTAGCGGGCCAAGCTCCTACAATGAGCAGTTCTTC,TRBV12-3/TRBV12-4,TRBD2,TRBJ2-1,once
CASSYRRTGGDSNEKLFF,TGTGCCAGCAGTTATCGAAGGACAGGGGGCGATTCTAATGAAAAACTGTTTTTT,TRBV6-5,TRBD1,TRBJ1-4,-
CASSFGGLGDSPLHF,TGTGCCAGCAGCTTCGGCGGACTGGGGGATTCACCCCTCCACTTT,TRBV7-9,-,TRBJ1-6,few
CSARDRGEKYF,TGCAGTGCTAGAGATCGGGGGGAAAAGTACTTC,TRBV20-1,TRBD2,TRBJ2-7,many
CASSALLGQGDSEAFF,TGTGCCAGCAGTGCCCTCCTCGGACAGGGGGATTCTGAAGCTTTCTTT,TRBV2,TRBD1,TRBJ1-1,few
CASSLPASYEQYF,TGTGCCAGCAGTTTACCAGCTTCCTACGAGCAGTACTTC,TRBV12-3/TRBV12-4,-,TRBJ2-7,many
CASSDEGRSSYEQYF,TGTGCCAGCAGTGATGAGGGACGGAGCTCCTACGAGCAGTACTTC,TRBV9,-,TRBJ2-7,few
CASSQDRVGRGYTF,TGCGCCAGCAGCCAGGACAGGGTTGGACGTGGCTACACCTTC,TRBV4-3,TRBD1,TRBJ1-2,few
CASSLAEGHYEQYF,TGCGCCAGCAGCTTGGCCGAAGGTCACTACGAGCAGTACTTC,TRBV5-1,-,TRBJ2-7,many